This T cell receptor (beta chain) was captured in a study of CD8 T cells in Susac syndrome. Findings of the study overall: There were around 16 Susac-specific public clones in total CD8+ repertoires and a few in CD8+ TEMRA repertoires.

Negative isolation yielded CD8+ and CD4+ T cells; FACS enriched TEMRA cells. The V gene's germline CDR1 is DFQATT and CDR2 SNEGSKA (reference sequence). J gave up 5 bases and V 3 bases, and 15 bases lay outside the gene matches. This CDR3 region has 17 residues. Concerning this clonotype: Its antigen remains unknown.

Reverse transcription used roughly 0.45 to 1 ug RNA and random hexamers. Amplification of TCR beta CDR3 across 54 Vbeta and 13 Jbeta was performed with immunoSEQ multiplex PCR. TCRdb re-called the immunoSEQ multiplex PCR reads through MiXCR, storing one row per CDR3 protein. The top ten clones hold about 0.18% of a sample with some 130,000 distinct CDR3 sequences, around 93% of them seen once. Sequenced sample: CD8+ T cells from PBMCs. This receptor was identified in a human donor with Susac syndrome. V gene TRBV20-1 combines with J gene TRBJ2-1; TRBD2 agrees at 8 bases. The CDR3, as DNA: TGCAGTGCTAGCCATCTAACTAGCGGCAACCCCAACAATGAGCAGTTCTTC. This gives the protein CSASHLTSGNPNNEQFF.